This T cell receptor beta chain is from a study of blood T cell repertoires in COVID-19. Study summary: PBMCs, B-cell-depleted T cells, or T cells provided the cDNA or gDNA that made up the material.

Trimming cost V 3 bases and J 2 bases, with 11 bases left between them. Germline V lookup: CDR1 SGHDT, CDR2 YYEEEE. The CDR3 covers 15 residues. In the original workflow: The assay estimated nucleated cells by amplifying reference gene primers. Assay used: immunoSEQ multiplex PCR; TCRdb lists only in-frame clones, some missing. Clone size and the V and J calls come from that table; the DNA yielded D and trimming. The sample records more than 60,000 clones, roughly four fifths being singletons. This clonotype was obtained from a man in his sixties with acute or convalescent COVID-19. V is TRBV5-6 and J is TRBJ2-2; possibly TRBD1 for D (6 bases). Specimen: peripheral blood. CDR3 nucleotide sequence: TGTGCCAGCAGCTGGGACATTTATAACACCGGGGAGCTGTTTTTT. This translates into CASSWDIYNTGELFF. The whole variable domain, filled in from reference TRBV5-6 and TRBJ2-2, reads DAGVTQSPTHLIKTRGQQVTLRCSPKSGHDTVSWYQQALGQGPQFIFQYYEEEERQRGNFPDRFSGHQFPNYSSELNVNALLLGDSALYLCASSWDIYNTGELFFGEGSRLTVL.